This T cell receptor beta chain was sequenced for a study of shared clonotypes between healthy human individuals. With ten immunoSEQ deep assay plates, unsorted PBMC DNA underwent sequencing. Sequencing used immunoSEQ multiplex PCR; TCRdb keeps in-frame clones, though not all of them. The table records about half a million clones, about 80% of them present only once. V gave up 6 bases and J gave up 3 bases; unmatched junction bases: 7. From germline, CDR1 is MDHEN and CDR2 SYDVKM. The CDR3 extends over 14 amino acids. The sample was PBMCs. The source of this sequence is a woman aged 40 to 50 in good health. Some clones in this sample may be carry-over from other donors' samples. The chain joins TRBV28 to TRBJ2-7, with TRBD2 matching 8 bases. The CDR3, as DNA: TGTGCCAGCAGCCCCCGGGGGGGGAACTACGAGCAGTACTTC. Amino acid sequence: CASSPRGGNYEQYF.